This T cell receptor beta chain was sequenced for a study of blood T cell repertoires in COVID-19. On the study more broadly: The cDNA or gDNA used as material had been derived from T cells, B-cell-depleted T cells, or PBMCs.

Source study methods: How many nucleated cells were present was estimated from reference gene primer amplification. The table came from immunoSEQ multiplex PCR; TCRdb's copy has only in-frame clones and leaves some out. The DNA gave D and trimming, while V, J and clone size come from that table. The sample has about 210,000 clones, 80% to 90% seen once. The CDR3 is 16 amino acids. V gave up 5 bases and J gave up 1 base; unmatched junction bases: 6. Germline V gene sequence: CDR1 SEHNR, CDR2 FQNEAQ (reference sequence). This receptor was obtained from a woman between 50 and 59 years old with active or convalescent COVID-19. The gene calls are TRBV7-9 and TRBJ2-2, with 8 bases identical to TRBD1. The sequenced material came from peripheral blood. The CDR3 DNA reads TGTGCCAGCAGCCCATCCGGGACAGGGAACACCGGGGAGCTGTTTTTT. It specifies CASSPSGTGNTGELFF. The full variable domain, completed using reference TRBV7-9 and TRBJ2-2, is DTGVSQNPRHKITKRGQNVTFRCDPISEHNRLYWYRQTLGQGPEFLTYFQNEAQLEKSRLLSDRFSAERPKGSFSTLEIQRTEQGDSAMYLCASSPSGTGNTGELFFGEGSRLTVL.